This TCR beta chain was sequenced in a study of T cells expressing NK-cell markers. Across the whole study: Seropositivity for HCMV was found in most of the eight sequenced donors, with one seronegative. Study results and caveats: These clonotypes also led the CD3+CD56-NKG2C+ fraction in a handful of donors.

TCRdb reanalyzed the 5' RACE reads and collapses them to one entry per CDR3 protein, without DNA. The ten top clones account for roughly four fifths, within a sample of 300 or so distinct CDR3 sequences. On this clonotype: The antigen is unknown.

What was sequenced was blood T cells: a sorted CD56 or NKG2C T cell subset, CD4+ or CD8+ T cells, or bulk PBMC T cells (not recorded which). This clonotype was obtained from a woman between 18 and 70 years old in good health.

CDR3 protein: CASSSWTSGYEQYF. The V call is TRBV11-2, the J call TRBJ2-7; TCRdb's assignment of TRBD2 cannot be checked, as there is no DNA. Germline loops: CDR1 SGHAT, CDR2 FQNNGV. The CDR3 runs to 14 residues.